The clone carrying this TCR beta chain came up many times. Its antigen is unknown. The sample belongs to a study of CD8 T cells in ankylosing spondylitis. TCRdb re-analysed the 5' RACE reads in MiXCR, keeping a single row per CDR3 protein. This table holds about 510,000 distinct CDR3 sequences, about 5% found once. Study-wide results and limits: CD8+ cells made up the disease-linked clones, which were relatively rare in peripheral blood. Blood from ankylosing spondylitis patients appeared to carry a characteristic roughly 8-variant TCR beta motif.

With V trimmed by 0 bases and J by 4 bases, 9 bases remained unmatched. The CDR3 spans 17 residues. Germline CDR1 and CDR2: LGHNA and YSLEER. This clonotype was obtained from a male donor with ankylosing spondylitis. The chain is built from TRBV4-3 and TRBJ2-1, with 7 bases identical to TRBD2. Sequenced sample: blood, either unsorted or a sorted T cell fraction (not recorded which). CDR3 amino acids: CASSQDYPGAGYNEQFF. The CDR3 region has the DNA TGCGCCAGCAGCCAAGATTATCCGGGAGCGGGATACAATGAGCAGTTCTTC.